This TCR beta chain was sequenced for a study of T cells expressing NK-cell markers. Whole-study context: Seropositivity for HCMV was found in seven of the eight sequenced donors, with one seronegative.

5'RACE template switching with UMIs produced the TCR beta cDNA. TCRdb derives one entry per CDR3 protein from the 5' RACE reads, leaving out DNA. The table for this sample gives 500,000 to 600,000 distinct CDR3 sequences. Germline CDR1 reads KGHSH; CDR2 reads LQKENI. This CDR3 has 13 residues. The V gene is TRBV18, the J gene TRBJ2-1. The sample was blood T cells: a sorted CD56 or NKG2C T cell subset, CD4+ or CD8+ T cells, or bulk PBMC T cells (not recorded which). This sequence was found in a young man in good health. CDR3 residues: CASEAENYNEQFF.